Listed below are T cell receptor beta chains from one sample, sequenced in a study of OX40 agonist ivuxolimab in advanced cancers. Method: immunoSEQ multiplex PCR; TCRdb's copy keeps in-frame clones and lacks some. The sample holds 90,000 or so clones, approximately 89% seen once. This specimen consisted of CD4+ or CD8+ T cells sorted from blood, obtained in a trial of the OX40 agonist ivuxolimab. The receptors shown here come from an adult with an advanced solid tumor such as melanoma, head and neck, liver or kidney cancer. The CDR3 runs from the conserved cysteine through the conserved F or W. The order of the fields is D gene, J gene, clone size, V gene, CDR3 protein, CDR3 DNA. D genes are given only for firm matches. Rows give clone size only sometimes, using once, few, many, or a class for an expanded clone.

d_gene: TRBD2; j_gene: TRBJ2-3; abundance: NA; v_gene: TRBV15; CDR3aa: CAVRGTDTQYF; CDR3nt: TGTGCCGTGCGGGGGACAGATACGCAGTATTTT
d_gene: TRBD1; j_gene: TRBJ1-1; abundance: NA; v_gene: TRBV5-4; CDR3aa: CASSPDRGREAFF; CDR3nt: TGTGCCAGCAGCCCGGACAGGGGGCGAGAAGCTTTCTTT
d_gene: NA; j_gene: TRBJ2-7; abundance: once; v_gene: TRBV9; CDR3aa: CASSAGSHYEQYF; CDR3nt: TGTGCCAGCAGCGCGGGCAGCCACTACGAGCAGTACTTC
d_gene: NA; j_gene: TRBJ1-3; abundance: NA; v_gene: TRBV27; CDR3aa: CASSTSGTHGNTIYF; CDR3nt: TGTGCCAGCAGTACTTCCGGGACCCATGGAAACACCATATATTTT
d_gene: NA; j_gene: TRBJ2-2; abundance: once; v_gene: TRBV4-2; CDR3aa: CASSQDPQGLYGGELFF; CDR3nt: TGTGCCAGCAGCCAAGATCCTCAGGGTCTATATGGCGGGGAGCTGTTTTTT
d_gene: NA; j_gene: TRBJ2-6; abundance: NA; v_gene: TRBV5-1; CDR3aa: CASSLERTSGANVLTF; CDR3nt: TGCGCCAGCAGCTTGGAACGGACCTCTGGGGCCAACGTCCTGACTTTC
d_gene: NA; j_gene: TRBJ2-5; abundance: NA; v_gene: TRBV30; CDR3aa: CAWSVDPRRRETQYF; CDR3nt: TGTGCCTGGAGTGTAGATCCTAGGCGAAGAGAGACCCAGTACTTC
d_gene: TRBD1; j_gene: TRBJ1-1; abundance: once; v_gene: TRBV9; CDR3aa: CASSVRGDSLEAFF; CDR3nt: TGTGCCAGCAGCGTACGGGGGGACAGCCTTGAAGCTTTCTTT
d_gene: NA; j_gene: TRBJ1-4; abundance: NA; v_gene: TRBV7-9; CDR3aa: CASSVPNAGTNEKLFF; CDR3nt: TGTGCCAGCAGCGTCCCCAACGCAGGGACTAATGAAAAACTGTTTTTT
d_gene: NA; j_gene: TRBJ2-5; abundance: NA; v_gene: TRBV4-3; CDR3aa: CASSQLGTGKSQYF; CDR3nt: TGCGCCAGCAGCCAGTTAGGGACCGGCAAGTCCCAGTACTTC
d_gene: NA; j_gene: TRBJ1-2; abundance: NA; v_gene: TRBV5-1; CDR3aa: CASRDSHGYTF; CDR3nt: TGCGCCAGCAGGGACAGTCACGGCTACACCTTC
d_gene: NA; j_gene: TRBJ2-1; abundance: NA; v_gene: TRBV6-5; CDR3aa: CASRSSDLSYNEQFF; CDR3nt: TGTGCCAGCAGGTCAAGCGACCTCTCCTACAATGAGCAGTTCTTC
d_gene: NA; j_gene: TRBJ2-7; abundance: NA; v_gene: TRBV11-2; CDR3aa: CASSPQRMAYEQYF; CDR3nt: TGTGCCAGCAGCCCCCAGCGTATGGCCTACGAGCAGTACTTC
d_gene: NA; j_gene: TRBJ1-5; abundance: many; v_gene: TRBV7-2; CDR3aa: CASSSRPEGPQHF; CDR3nt: TGTGCCAGCAGCTCCAGGCCCGAAGGGCCCCAGCATTTT
d_gene: NA; j_gene: TRBJ2-7; abundance: NA; v_gene: TRBV20-1; CDR3aa: CSASRGDEQYF; CDR3nt: TGCAGTGCTAGCAGGGGAGACGAGCAGTACTTC
d_gene: NA; j_gene: TRBJ1-1; abundance: NA; v_gene: TRBV7-2; CDR3aa: CASSLERGEAFF; CDR3nt: TGTGCCAGCAGCTTAGAGAGGGGAGAAGCTTTCTTT
d_gene: NA; j_gene: TRBJ1-5; abundance: NA; v_gene: TRBV19; CDR3aa: CASSMGGGLSLPQPQHF; CDR3nt: TGTGCCAGTAGTATGGGGGGGGGACTCTCCCTTCCCCAGCCCCAGCATTTT
d_gene: NA; j_gene: TRBJ1-4; abundance: NA; v_gene: TRBV5-6; CDR3aa: CASSLAAGAGEKLFF; CDR3nt: TGTGCCAGCAGCTTGGCCGCAGGGGCGGGTGAAAAACTGTTTTTT
d_gene: TRBD2; j_gene: TRBJ2-5; abundance: NA; v_gene: TRBV9; CDR3aa: CASSVGVAGVETQYF; CDR3nt: TGTGCCAGCAGCGTAGGGGTAGCGGGAGTGGAGACCCAGTACTTC
d_gene: TRBD1; j_gene: TRBJ1-6; abundance: NA; v_gene: TRBV7-9; CDR3aa: CASSPGQGNSPLHF; CDR3nt: TGTGCCAGCAGCCCGGGACAGGGAAATTCACCCCTCCACTTT
d_gene: NA; j_gene: TRBJ2-2; abundance: NA; v_gene: TRBV5-4; CDR3aa: CASSLGETLEAANTGELFF; CDR3nt: TGTGCCAGCAGCTTGGGTGAAACCCTTGAAGCCGCGAACACCGGGGAGCTGTTTTTT
d_gene: NA; j_gene: TRBJ1-1; abundance: NA; v_gene: TRBV4-2; CDR3aa: CASTGDTEAFF; CDR3nt: TGTGCCAGCACGGGGGACACTGAAGCTTTCTTT
d_gene: NA; j_gene: TRBJ2-5; abundance: NA; v_gene: TRBV7-9; CDR3aa: CASSSPGGTQYF; CDR3nt: TGTGCCAGCAGCTCCCCTGGTGGGACCCAGTACTTC
d_gene: NA; j_gene: TRBJ2-1; abundance: NA; v_gene: TRBV7-9; CDR3aa: CASSLRGIADYNEQFF; CDR3nt: TGTGCCAGCAGCTTAAGGGGGATAGCCGACTACAATGAGCAGTTCTTC
d_gene: TRBD1; j_gene: TRBJ1-5; abundance: NA; v_gene: TRBV6-5; CDR3aa: CASRDGQGTLPQHF; CDR3nt: TGTGCCAGCAGGGATGGACAGGGGACTCTGCCCCAGCATTTT
d_gene: TRBD1; j_gene: TRBJ1-3; abundance: NA; v_gene: TRBV29-1; CDR3aa: CSVEPAGTGGNTIYF; CDR3nt: TGCAGCGTCGAGCCCGCCGGGACAGGGGGAAACACCATATATTTT
d_gene: TRBD1; j_gene: TRBJ2-7; abundance: NA; v_gene: TRBV27; CDR3aa: CASRILDRASEQYF; CDR3nt: TGTGCCAGCAGGATCCTAGACAGGGCATCCGAGCAGTACTTC
d_gene: NA; j_gene: TRBJ1-2; abundance: NA; v_gene: TRBV12-2; CDR3aa: CASRLEEQGVGGYTF; CDR3nt: TGTGCAAGTCGCTTAGAGGAACAGGGGGTAGGGGGCTACACCTTC
d_gene: NA; j_gene: TRBJ2-2; abundance: few; v_gene: TRBV7-6; CDR3aa: CASSRDIANTGELFF; CDR3nt: TGTGCCAGCAGCCGAGACATCGCGAACACCGGGGAGCTGTTTTTT
d_gene: NA; j_gene: TRBJ1-2; abundance: NA; v_gene: TRBV19; CDR3aa: CASSNRDPNYGYTF; CDR3nt: TGTGCCAGTAGTAATCGGGACCCAAACTATGGCTACACCTTC
d_gene: TRBD2; j_gene: TRBJ2-1; abundance: NA; v_gene: TRBV4-2; CDR3aa: CASSLGEGEQFF; CDR3nt: TGTGCCAGCAGCCTTGGGGAGGGTGAGCAGTTCTTC
d_gene: NA; j_gene: TRBJ2-3; abundance: NA; v_gene: TRBV9; CDR3aa: CASSVGPRPTDTQYF; CDR3nt: TGTGCCAGCAGCGTAGGTCCTAGACCTACAGATACGCAGTATTTT
d_gene: NA; j_gene: TRBJ2-3; abundance: once; v_gene: TRBV5-1; CDR3aa: CASSLSINTDTQYF; CDR3nt: TGCGCCAGCAGCTTGTCGATAAACACAGATACGCAGTATTTT
d_gene: NA; j_gene: TRBJ1-5; abundance: NA; v_gene: TRBV25-1; CDR3aa: CASSVTDSNQPQHF; CDR3nt: TGTGCCAGCAGCGTGACAGATAGCAATCAGCCCCAGCATTTT
d_gene: NA; j_gene: TRBJ1-5; abundance: NA; v_gene: TRBV19; CDR3aa: CASSIETGRSNQPQHF; CDR3nt: TGTGCCAGTAGTATAGAGACGGGACGTAGCAATCAGCCCCAGCATTTT
d_gene: NA; j_gene: TRBJ2-7; abundance: NA; v_gene: TRBV25-1; CDR3aa: CASSGRVEQYF; CDR3nt: TGTGCCAGCAGCGGCAGGGTGGAGCAGTACTTC
d_gene: NA; j_gene: TRBJ2-7; abundance: NA; v_gene: TRBV7-8; CDR3aa: CASSFAGTVISYEQYF; CDR3nt: TGTGCCAGCAGCTTCGCCGGGACGGTCATCTCCTACGAGCAGTACTTC
d_gene: NA; j_gene: TRBJ1-1; abundance: once; v_gene: TRBV10-3; CDR3aa: CAISAQPRGMNTEAFF; CDR3nt: TGTGCCATCAGTGCACAGCCCCGCGGTATGAACACTGAAGCTTTCTTT
d_gene: NA; j_gene: TRBJ2-7; abundance: NA; v_gene: TRBV30; CDR3aa: CAWSVEVRGEQYF; CDR3nt: TGTGCCTGGAGTGTGGAGGTACGGGGCGAGCAGTACTTC
d_gene: NA; j_gene: TRBJ1-5; abundance: NA; v_gene: TRBV19; CDR3aa: CASNSYRVGGSNQPQHF; CDR3nt: TGTGCCAGTAACTCCTACAGGGTAGGGGGAAGCAATCAGCCCCAGCATTTT
d_gene: NA; j_gene: TRBJ2-6; abundance: NA; v_gene: TRBV27; CDR3aa: CASTSSGANVLTF; CDR3nt: TGTGCCAGCACCTCCTCTGGGGCCAACGTCCTGACTTTC
d_gene: NA; j_gene: TRBJ2-5; abundance: NA; v_gene: TRBV2; CDR3aa: CASSETTGIGGQETQYF; CDR3nt: TGTGCCAGCAGTGAAACAACCGGGATTGGGGGGCAAGAGACCCAGTACTTC
d_gene: NA; j_gene: TRBJ2-3; abundance: NA; v_gene: TRBV13; CDR3aa: CASSLEGTQYF; CDR3nt: TGTGCCAGCAGCTTAGAAGGTACGCAGTATTTT
d_gene: NA; j_gene: TRBJ2-7; abundance: NA; v_gene: TRBV5-1; CDR3aa: CASSLGVREIYEQYF; CDR3nt: TGCGCCAGCAGCTTGGGCGTCAGGGAGATATACGAGCAGTACTTC
d_gene: NA; j_gene: TRBJ2-1; abundance: NA; v_gene: TRBV6-5; CDR3aa: CASSYSNRGEQFF; CDR3nt: TGTGCCAGCAGTTACTCGAATCGTGGTGAGCAGTTCTTC
d_gene: NA; j_gene: TRBJ1-1; abundance: NA; v_gene: TRBV4-3; CDR3aa: CASSQERDPDGKAFF; CDR3nt: TGCGCCAGCAGCCAAGAAAGAGACCCCGATGGGAAAGCTTTCTTT
d_gene: NA; j_gene: TRBJ1-5; abundance: NA; v_gene: TRBV19; CDR3aa: CASSMTRSNQPQHF; CDR3nt: TGTGCCAGTAGTATGACAAGATCCAATCAGCCCCAGCATTTT
d_gene: TRBD1; j_gene: TRBJ2-7; abundance: NA; v_gene: TRBV28; CDR3aa: CASSFNRGPNPYEQYF; CDR3nt: TGTGCCAGCAGTTTTAACAGGGGGCCGAACCCCTACGAGCAGTACTTC
d_gene: TRBD1; j_gene: TRBJ2-1; abundance: NA; v_gene: TRBV6-1; CDR3aa: CASNGQGRGEQFF; CDR3nt: TGTGCCAGCAATGGACAGGGGAGGGGTGAGCAGTTCTTC
d_gene: NA; j_gene: TRBJ2-6; abundance: NA; v_gene: TRBV30; CDR3aa: CAWGTQTFSGANVLTF; CDR3nt: TGTGCCTGGGGTACCCAGACATTTTCTGGGGCCAACGTCCTGACTTTC
d_gene: NA; j_gene: TRBJ2-7; abundance: NA; v_gene: TRBV15; CDR3aa: CATGGGLFKYEQYF; CDR3nt: TGTGCCACCGGCGGTGGACTTTTCAAATACGAGCAGTACTTC
d_gene: NA; j_gene: TRBJ1-4; abundance: NA; v_gene: TRBV30; CDR3aa: CAWSRGVYEKLFF; CDR3nt: TGTGCCTGGAGTCGGGGGGTATATGAAAAACTGTTTTTT
d_gene: NA; j_gene: TRBJ2-2; abundance: NA; v_gene: TRBV7-3; CDR3aa: CASSFKGKSANTGELFF; CDR3nt: TGTGCCAGCAGCTTTAAAGGGAAATCCGCGAACACCGGGGAGCTGTTTTTT
d_gene: TRBD1; j_gene: TRBJ1-5; abundance: few; v_gene: TRBV5-5; CDR3aa: CASSLGTGGFQPQHF; CDR3nt: TGTGCCAGCAGCTTGGGGACAGGGGGCTTTCAGCCCCAGCATTTT
d_gene: TRBD1; j_gene: TRBJ1-1; abundance: NA; v_gene: TRBV9; CDR3aa: CASSVTGEGTEAFF; CDR3nt: TGTGCCAGCAGCGTGACAGGGGAGGGAACTGAAGCTTTCTTT
d_gene: TRBD1; j_gene: TRBJ1-4; abundance: NA; v_gene: TRBV28; CDR3aa: CASSPLQGTGVEKLFF; CDR3nt: TGTGCCAGCAGTCCCTTGCAGGGGACAGGGGTTGAAAAACTGTTTTTT